The clone carrying this T cell receptor (beta chain) was recorded at least ten times. This sample was taken from a study of CD8 T cells in ankylosing spondylitis. TCR beta libraries were made by quantitative 5'-RACE with molecular barcodes. Using its own MiXCR run on the 5' RACE reads, TCRdb lists one record per CDR3 protein. The sample records around 230,000 distinct CDR3 sequences, less than 10% being singletons. The sample was blood, either unsorted or a sorted T cell fraction (not recorded which). The source of this sequence is a male donor with ankylosing spondylitis or in good health (not recorded which).

The chain's CDR3 is CASSPSRLVGEQFF. DNA for the CDR3: TGTGCCAGCAGCCCCAGTCGATTAGTCGGTGAGCAGTTCTTC. The chain has TRBV7-2 and TRBJ2-1; no definite D call. The V gene lost 5 bases and the J gene lost 9 bases, with 17 bases spanning the gap. This CDR3 is built from 14 residues. Germline CDR1 and CDR2: SGHTA and FQGNSA.